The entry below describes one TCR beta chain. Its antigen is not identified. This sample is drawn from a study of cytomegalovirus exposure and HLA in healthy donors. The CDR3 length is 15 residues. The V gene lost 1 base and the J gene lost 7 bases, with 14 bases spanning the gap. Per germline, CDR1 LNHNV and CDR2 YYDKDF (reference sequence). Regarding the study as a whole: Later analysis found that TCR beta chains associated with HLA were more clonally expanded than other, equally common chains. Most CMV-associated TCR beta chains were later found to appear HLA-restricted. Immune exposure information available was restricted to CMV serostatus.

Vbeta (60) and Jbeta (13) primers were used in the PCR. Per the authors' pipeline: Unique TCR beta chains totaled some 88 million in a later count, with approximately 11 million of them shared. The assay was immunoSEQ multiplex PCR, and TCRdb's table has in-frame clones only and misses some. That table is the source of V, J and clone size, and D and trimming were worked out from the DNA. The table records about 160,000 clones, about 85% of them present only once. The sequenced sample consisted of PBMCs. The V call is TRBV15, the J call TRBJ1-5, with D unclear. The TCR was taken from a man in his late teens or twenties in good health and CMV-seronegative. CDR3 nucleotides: TGTGCCACCAGCAGAGGGACTGGGAAAGGGCAGCCCCAGCATTTT. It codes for CATSRGTGKGQPQHF.